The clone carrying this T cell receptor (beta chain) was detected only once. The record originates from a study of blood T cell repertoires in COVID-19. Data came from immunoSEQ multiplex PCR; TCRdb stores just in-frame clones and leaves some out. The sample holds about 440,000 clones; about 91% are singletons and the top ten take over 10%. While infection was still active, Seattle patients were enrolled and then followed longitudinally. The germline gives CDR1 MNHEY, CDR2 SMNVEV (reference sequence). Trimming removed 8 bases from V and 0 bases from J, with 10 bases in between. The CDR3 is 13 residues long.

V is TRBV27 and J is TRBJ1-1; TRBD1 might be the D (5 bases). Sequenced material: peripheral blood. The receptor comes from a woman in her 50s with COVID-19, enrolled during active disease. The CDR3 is CASGGGMNTEAFF. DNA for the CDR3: TGTGCCAGCGGGGGGGGTATGAACACTGAAGCTTTCTTT.